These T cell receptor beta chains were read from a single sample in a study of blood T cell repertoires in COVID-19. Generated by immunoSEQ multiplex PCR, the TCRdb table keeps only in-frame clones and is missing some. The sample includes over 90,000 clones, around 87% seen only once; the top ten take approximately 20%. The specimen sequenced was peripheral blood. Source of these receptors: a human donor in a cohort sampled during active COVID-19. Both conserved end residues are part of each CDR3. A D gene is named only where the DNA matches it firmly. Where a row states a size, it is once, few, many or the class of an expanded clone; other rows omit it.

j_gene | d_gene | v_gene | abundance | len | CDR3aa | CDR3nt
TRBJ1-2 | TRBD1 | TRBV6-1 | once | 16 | CASSEFRGRGSYGYTF | TGTGCCAGCAGTGAATTCAGGGGGCGCGGGAGCTATGGCTACACCTTC
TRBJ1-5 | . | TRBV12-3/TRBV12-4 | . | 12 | CASSLTAGPQHF | TGTGCCAGCAGTTTAACAGCAGGGCCCCAGCATTTT
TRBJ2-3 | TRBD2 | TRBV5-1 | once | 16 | CASSLVASGPTDTQYF | TGCGCCAGCAGCTTGGTCGCTAGCGGGCCCACAGATACGCAGTATTTT
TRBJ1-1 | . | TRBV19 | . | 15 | CASGSPGHSNTEAFF | TGTGCCAGTGGATCCCCGGGACACTCGAACACTGAAGCTTTCTTT
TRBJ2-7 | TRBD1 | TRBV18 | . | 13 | CASSPDRGLEQYF | TGTGCCAGCTCACCAGACAGGGGATTGGAGCAGTACTTC
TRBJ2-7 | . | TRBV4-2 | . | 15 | CASSQETRRTDEQYF | TGTGCCAGCAGCCAAGAAACTCGGAGAACCGACGAGCAGTACTTC
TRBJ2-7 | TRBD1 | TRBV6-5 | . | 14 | CATKPGQVPYEQYF | TGTGCCACCAAGCCGGGACAGGTACCCTACGAGCAGTACTTC
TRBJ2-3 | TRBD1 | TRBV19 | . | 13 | CASTPGGKDTQYF | TGTGCCAGTACCCCAGGGGGCAAGGATACGCAGTATTTT
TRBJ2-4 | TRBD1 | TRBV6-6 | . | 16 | CASSYRGQGPENIQYF | TGTGCCAGCAGTTACCGAGGACAGGGCCCTGAAAACATTCAGTACTTC
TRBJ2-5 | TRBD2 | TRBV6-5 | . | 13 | CASRASGVETQYF | TGTGCCAGCAGGGCTAGCGGTGTGGAGACCCAGTACTTC
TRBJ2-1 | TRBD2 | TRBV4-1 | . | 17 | CASSQENSGRAGDEQFF | TGCGCCAGCAGCCAAGAAAACAGCGGGAGGGCCGGGGATGAGCAGTTCTTC
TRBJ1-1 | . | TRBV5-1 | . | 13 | CASSSTGDTEAFF | TGCGCCAGCAGCTCGACAGGAGACACTGAAGCTTTCTTT
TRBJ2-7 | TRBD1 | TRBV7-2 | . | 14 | CASSPGTGNYEQYF | TGTGCCAGCTCCCCAGGGACAGGGAACTACGAGCAGTACTTC
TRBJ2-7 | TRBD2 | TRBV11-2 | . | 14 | CASRSGRVVHEQYF | TGTGCCAGCCGAAGCGGGAGGGTCGTCCACGAGCAGTACTTC
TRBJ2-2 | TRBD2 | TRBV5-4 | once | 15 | CASSFLREGTGELFF | TGTGCCAGCAGCTTTTTGAGGGAGGGAACCGGGGAGCTGTTTTTT
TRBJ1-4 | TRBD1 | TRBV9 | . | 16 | CASSPGTVMFNEKLFF | TGTGCCAGCAGCCCTGGGACAGTCATGTTTAATGAAAAACTGTTTTTT
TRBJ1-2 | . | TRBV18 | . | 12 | CASSRAGHGYTF | TGTGCCAGCTCACGAGCAGGGCATGGCTACACCTTC
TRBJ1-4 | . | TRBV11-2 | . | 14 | CASSLVLSGEKLFF | TGTGCCAGCAGCTTAGTTTTATCTGGCGAAAAACTGTTTTTT
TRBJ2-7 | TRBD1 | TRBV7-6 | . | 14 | CASSPGQENREQYF | TGTGCCAGCAGCCCGGGACAGGAGAACCGGGAGCAGTACTTC
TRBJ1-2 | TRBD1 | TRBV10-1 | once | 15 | CASREGTGDFNGYTF | TGCGCCAGCAGAGAAGGGACAGGGGATTTCAACGGCTACACCTTC
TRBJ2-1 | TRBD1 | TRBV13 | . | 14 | CASSLQGAYNEQFF | TGTGCCAGCAGCTTACAGGGGGCATACAATGAGCAGTTCTTC
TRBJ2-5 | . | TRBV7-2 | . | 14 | CASSLWRARETQYF | TGTGCCAGCAGCTTGTGGAGGGCCCGAGAGACCCAGTACTTC
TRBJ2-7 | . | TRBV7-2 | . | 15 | CASSLEVGEGYEQYF | TGTGCCAGCAGCTTAGAGGTGGGAGAAGGCTACGAGCAGTACTTC